This T cell receptor beta chain appears in the sequencing data of a study of cytomegalovirus exposure and HLA in healthy donors. At the level of the study: Earlier, 150 million to 200 million T cells were analyzed, and fewer than 120 million unique TCR beta sequences were found among them.

The PCR ran on 60 Vbeta and 13 Jbeta primers. The repertoire was sequenced with immunoSEQ multiplex PCR; TCRdb's copy has only in-frame clones and lacks some. The table includes approximately 100,000 clones, approximately 80% detected once. On this clone itself: Antigen unknown.

Whole-study results and caveats: Further analysis, carried out later, found HLA-associated TCR beta chains more clonally expanded than equally common other chains. Listed as cytomegalovirus-associated were 150 or so TCR beta chains.

The CDR3 runs to 11 residues. CDR1 is LNHNV and CDR2 is YYDKDF in the germline V gene (reference sequence). Between the trimmed V and J ends, which lost 7 bases and 3 bases, there was a span of 5 bases. The sample consisted of PBMCs. This TCR came from a man between 60 and 75 years old in good health and CMV-seropositive. The V call is TRBV15, the J call TRBJ2-3, with unresolved D. The CDR3 DNA sequence: TGTGCCACCAAACAGACAGATACGCAGTATTTT. This encodes CATKQTDTQYF.